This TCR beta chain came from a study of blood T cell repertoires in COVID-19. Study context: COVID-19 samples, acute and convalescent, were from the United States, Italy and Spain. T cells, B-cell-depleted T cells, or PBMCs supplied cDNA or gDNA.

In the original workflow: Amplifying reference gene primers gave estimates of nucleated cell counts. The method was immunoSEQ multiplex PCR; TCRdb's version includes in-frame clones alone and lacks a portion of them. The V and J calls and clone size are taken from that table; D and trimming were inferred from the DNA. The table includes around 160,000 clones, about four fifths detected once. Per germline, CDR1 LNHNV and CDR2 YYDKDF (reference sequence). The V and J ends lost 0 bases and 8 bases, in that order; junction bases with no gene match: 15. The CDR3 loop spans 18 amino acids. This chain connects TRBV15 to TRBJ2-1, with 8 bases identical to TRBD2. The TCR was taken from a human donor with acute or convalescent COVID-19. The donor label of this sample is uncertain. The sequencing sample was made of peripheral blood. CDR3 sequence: CATSRETGGTSFFDEQFF. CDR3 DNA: TGTGCCACCAGCAGAGAAACTGGAGGGACTAGTTTTTTTGATGAGCAGTTCTTC.